The present entry profiles one T cell receptor (beta chain) with its context. This entry belongs to a study of blood T cell repertoires in COVID-19. Overall study: Nucleic acid was either cDNA or gDNA, and it came from T cells, B-cell-depleted T cells, or PBMCs.

The CDR3 has 16 residues. Germline V gives CDR1 KGHSH, CDR2 LQKENI. Trimming cost V 3 bases and J 5 bases; bases outside gene matches: 12. Participants, roughly 18 to 100 years old, spanned more than 20 US areas. Donors in Cohort 3 who had recovered were those with two negative PCRs, healthcare professional clearance, or resolution of their symptoms. Original methodology: The assay estimated nucleated cells by amplifying reference gene primers. The table came from immunoSEQ multiplex PCR; TCRdb's copy has only in-frame clones and leaves some out. From that table come the V and J calls and clone size; the DNA was used to work out D and trimming. The sample has more than 250,000 clones, over 75% seen once.

The chain carries TRBV18 and TRBJ1-1; TRBD1 aligns across 7 bases. Material for sequencing was PBMCs or T cells enriched from blood (not recorded which). The receptor was derived from a woman aged 18-29 years who had recovered from COVID-19. CDR3: CASSPYTTGRMTEAFF. The CDR3 DNA sequence: TGTGCCAGCTCACCTTACACGACAGGGCGAATGACTGAAGCTTTCTTT. The whole variable domain, filled in from reference TRBV18 and TRBJ1-1, reads NAGVMQNPRHLVRRRGQEARLRCSPMKGHSHVYWYRQLPEEGLKFMVYLQKENIIDESGMPKERFSAEFPKEGPSILRIQQVVRGDSAAYFCASSPYTTGRMTEAFFGQGTRLTVV.